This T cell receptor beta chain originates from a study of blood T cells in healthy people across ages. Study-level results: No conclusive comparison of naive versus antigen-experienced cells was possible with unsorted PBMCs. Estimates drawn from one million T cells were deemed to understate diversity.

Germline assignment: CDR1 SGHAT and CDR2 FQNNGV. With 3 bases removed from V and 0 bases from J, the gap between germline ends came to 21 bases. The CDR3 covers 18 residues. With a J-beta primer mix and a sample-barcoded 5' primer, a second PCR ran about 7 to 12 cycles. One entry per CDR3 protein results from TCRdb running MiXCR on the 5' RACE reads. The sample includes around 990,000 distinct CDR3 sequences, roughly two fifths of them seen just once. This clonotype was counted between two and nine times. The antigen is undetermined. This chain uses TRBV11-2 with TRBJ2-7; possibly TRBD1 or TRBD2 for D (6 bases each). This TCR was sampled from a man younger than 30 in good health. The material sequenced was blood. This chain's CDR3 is CASSFGGRRGIGSYEQYF. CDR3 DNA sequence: TGTGCCAGCAGCTTTGGGGGCCGTCGGGGGATTGGCTCCTACGAGCAGTACTTC.